Listed below are T cell receptor beta chains from one sample, sequenced in a study of T cell repertoires in cytomegalovirus infection. TCRdb fed the reads into MiXCR, producing one record per CDR3 protein. This table has roughly 500,000 distinct CDR3 sequences, under 45% appearing once. These receptors lack a known antigen. The starting material was cultured PBMCs, obtained from culture after CMV antigen stimulation. These receptors all come from a human donor in good health (CMV status not recorded). Some clones in this sample may be carry-over from other donors' samples. Each CDR3 is given with its conserved first and last residue. D genes are given only for firm matches. Clone size is not always given. Where it is, it says once, few, many or a class for expanded clones.

J gene: TRBJ2-7
clone size: few
V gene: TRBV7-9
D gene: TRBD1
CDR3 protein: CASSRPTGGEQYF
CDR3 DNA: TGTGCCAGCAGCCGCCCGACAGGGGGCGAGCAGTACTTC

J gene: TRBJ1-5
clone size: NA
V gene: TRBV7-9
D gene: NA
CDR3 protein: CASSLGGREQPQHF
CDR3 DNA: TGTGCCAGCAGCTTAGGGGGGAGGGAACAGCCCCAGCATTTT

J gene: TRBJ2-3
clone size: once
V gene: TRBV20-1
D gene: NA
CDR3 protein: CSARAFGGSTDTQYF
CDR3 DNA: TGCAGTGCTAGAGCTTTTGGGGGTAGCACAGATACGCAGTATTTT

J gene: TRBJ2-7
clone size: NA
V gene: TRBV6-1
D gene: NA
CDR3 protein: CASSTTLYEQYF
CDR3 DNA: TGTGCCAGCAGCACGACACTCTACGAGCAGTACTTC

J gene: TRBJ1-6
clone size: few
V gene: TRBV5-6
D gene: NA
CDR3 protein: CASSFGIRDSPLHF
CDR3 DNA: TGTGCCAGCAGCTTTGGGATCCGGGATTCACCCCTCCACTTT

J gene: TRBJ2-3
clone size: few
V gene: TRBV27
D gene: TRBD2
CDR3 protein: CASSRLRGAGVTDTQYF
CDR3 DNA: TGTGCCAGCAGCCGCCTCCGGGGAGCGGGAGTCACAGATACGCAGTATTTT

J gene: TRBJ1-6
clone size: once
V gene: TRBV4-1
D gene: NA
CDR3 protein: CASKRTLSSYNSPLHF
CDR3 DNA: TGCGCCAGCAAAAGAACATTGAGCTCCTATAATTCACCCCTCCACTTT

J gene: TRBJ2-1
clone size: NA
V gene: TRBV12-3/TRBV12-4
D gene: NA
CDR3 protein: CASSLDSGGWINEQFF
CDR3 DNA: TGTGCCAGCAGTTTAGATTCAGGGGGGTGGATCAATGAGCAGTTCTTC

J gene: TRBJ1-2
clone size: few
V gene: TRBV4-3
D gene: NA
CDR3 protein: CASSQESEQALWGYTF
CDR3 DNA: TGCGCCAGCAGCCAAGAGTCGGAACAGGCTTTGTGGGGCTACACCTTC

J gene: TRBJ1-2
clone size: few
V gene: TRBV4-1
D gene: NA
CDR3 protein: CASSQDNRSGYGYTF
CDR3 DNA: TGCGCCAGCAGCCAAGACAATCGAAGCGGCTATGGCTACACCTTC

J gene: TRBJ1-2
clone size: NA
V gene: TRBV29-1
D gene: NA
CDR3 protein: CSVLDNYGYTF
CDR3 DNA: TGCAGCGTCCTGGATAACTATGGCTACACCTTC

J gene: TRBJ2-3
clone size: NA
V gene: TRBV20-1
D gene: TRBD2
CDR3 protein: CSARDLAGTDTQYF
CDR3 DNA: TGCAGTGCTAGAGATCTAGCGGGAACAGATACGCAGTATTTT

J gene: TRBJ2-3
clone size: few
V gene: TRBV10-3
D gene: NA
CDR3 protein: CAISERDTQYF
CDR3 DNA: TGTGCCATCAGTGAACGAGATACGCAGTATTTT

J gene: TRBJ2-1
clone size: NA
V gene: TRBV7-2
D gene: NA
CDR3 protein: CASSNRVGGVEQFF
CDR3 DNA: TGTGCCAGCAGCAACCGGGTGGGGGGAGTTGAGCAGTTCTTC

J gene: TRBJ2-7
clone size: NA
V gene: TRBV6-5
D gene: NA
CDR3 protein: CASSRGLEEQYF
CDR3 DNA: TGTGCCAGCAGCCGTGGACTTGAGGAGCAGTACTTC

J gene: TRBJ2-2
clone size: NA
V gene: TRBV6-8
D gene: NA
CDR3 protein: CASSYRPLNTGELFF
CDR3 DNA: TGTGCCAGCAGTTACAGGCCACTAAACACCGGGGAGCTGTTTTTT

J gene: TRBJ1-4
clone size: few
V gene: TRBV19
D gene: NA
CDR3 protein: CASRILESTGKLFF
CDR3 DNA: TGTGCCAGTAGGATATTGGAGTCCACGGGAAAACTGTTTTTT

J gene: TRBJ1-3
clone size: few
V gene: TRBV6-1
D gene: TRBD1
CDR3 protein: CASSPGQSGNTIYF
CDR3 DNA: TGTGCCAGCAGCCCGGGACAGTCTGGAAACACCATATATTTT

J gene: TRBJ2-7
clone size: NA
V gene: TRBV19
D gene: NA
CDR3 protein: CASSRSVRYEQYF
CDR3 DNA: TGTGCCAGTAGTAGGTCAGTTCGGTACGAGCAGTACTTC

J gene: TRBJ2-1
clone size: NA
V gene: TRBV7-8
D gene: NA
CDR3 protein: CASSIDSHSSYNEQFF
CDR3 DNA: TGTGCCAGCAGCATTGACTCCCACAGCTCCTACAATGAGCAGTTCTTC

J gene: TRBJ2-1
clone size: NA
V gene: TRBV12-5
D gene: NA
CDR3 protein: CASGHRPLHNEQFF
CDR3 DNA: TGTGCTAGTGGACACCGCCCTCTCCATAATGAGCAGTTCTTC

J gene: TRBJ2-3
clone size: NA
V gene: TRBV7-4
D gene: TRBD2
CDR3 protein: CASSLGRAGREGDTQYF
CDR3 DNA: TGTGCCAGCAGCTTAGGGAGAGCGGGAAGGGAAGGAGATACGCAGTATTTT

J gene: TRBJ2-1
clone size: few
V gene: TRBV7-2
D gene: TRBD2
CDR3 protein: CASSLAGTSGNEQFF
CDR3 DNA: TGTGCCAGCAGCTTAGCGGGGACTAGCGGTAATGAGCAGTTCTTC

J gene: TRBJ2-5
clone size: NA
V gene: TRBV7-2
D gene: TRBD2
CDR3 protein: CASSLGGGTMGETQYF
CDR3 DNA: TGTGCCAGCAGCTTGGGCGGGGGTACCATGGGGGAGACCCAGTACTTC

J gene: TRBJ2-5
clone size: NA
V gene: TRBV29-1
D gene: NA
CDR3 protein: CSVLDGTETQYF
CDR3 DNA: TGCAGCGTTTTGGACGGCACTGAGACCCAGTACTTC